The source of this T cell receptor (beta chain) is a study of CD8 T cells in Susac syndrome. An input of roughly 0.5 to 1 ug of RNA was subjected to reverse transcription using random hexamers. One entry per CDR3 protein results from TCRdb running MiXCR on the immunoSEQ multiplex PCR reads. The table lists 150,000 to 200,000 distinct CDR3 sequences, around 94% of them singletons. Germline V lookup: CDR1 LGHDT, CDR2 YNNKEL (reference sequence). Trimming left V 1 base short and J 10 bases short, with 5 bases between. This CDR3 has 12 amino acids. Sequencing was carried out using CD4+ T cells from PBMCs. The chain has TRBV3-1 and TRBJ1-6; no reliable D call. This clonotype originated in a human donor in good health. This CDR3 is CASSQVDSPLHF. In nucleotides, the CDR3 is TGTGCCAGCAGCCAAGTAGACTCACCCCTCCACTTT. Full variable domain (remainder filled in from reference TRBV3-1 and TRBJ1-6): DTAVSQTPKYLVTQMGNDKSIKCEQNLGHDTMYWYKQDSKKFLKIMFSYNNKELIINETVPNRFSPKSPDKAHLNLHINSLELGDSAVYFCASSQVDSPLHFGNGTRLTVT.